Sequencing of this T cell receptor (beta chain) was carried out in a study of vaccination and CD4 T cells after COVID-19. Background on the study: Four females and six males made up the convalescents, two of whom were Hispanic. Each participant was administered two doses of a vaccine, which was either BNT162b2 or mRNA-1273.

TCRdb itself ran the PCR reads through MiXCR, one entry per CDR3 protein. The top ten clones hold 0.8% to 1.2% of a sample with 20,000 to 25,000 distinct CDR3 sequences, approximately 51% of them seen once. The input for sequencing was CD4+ T cells from blood, taken before SARS-CoV-2 vaccination. The receptor was isolated from a human donor who had recovered from COVID-19.

In nucleotides, the CDR3 is TGTGCCATCAGTGAGGCTCCTGGGCAGGGACGGAACACTGAAGCTTTCTTT. This translates into CAISEAPGQGRNTEAFF. The chain carries TRBV10-3 and TRBJ1-1; tentative D call: TRBD1 (5 bases). The CDR3 has 17 amino acids. Germline V gene sequence: CDR1 ENHRY, CDR2 SYGVKD. The V end was cut by 2 bases, the J end by 1 base, with 17 bases between.